This entry is about one T cell receptor beta chain. Its antigen is still unknown. The germline V and J ends were trimmed by 4 bases and 6 bases, with 21 bases remaining between them. Germline CDR1 is DFQATT and CDR2 is SNEGSKA (reference sequence). The CDR3 is made up of 15 amino acids. TCRdb fed the reads into MiXCR, producing one record per CDR3 protein. The sample holds a few hundred thousand distinct CDR3 sequences, approximately 13% seen once. The sample belongs to a study of T cell repertoires in cytomegalovirus infection. Study findings and constraints: HLA-C-restricted CMV-specific TCR beta clonotypes were dominant in the ex vivo response.

The sequenced sample consisted of PBMCs. The source of this sequence is a human donor in good health (CMV status not recorded). Some clones in this sample may be carry-over from other donors' samples. The V and J genes are TRBV20-1 and TRBJ1-1; D may be TRBD1 (6 bases). CDR3: CSAILTRTAIPEAFF. The CDR3 region has the DNA TGCAGTGCTATTCTAACCAGGACAGCCATCCCTGAAGCTTTCTTT.